This T cell receptor (beta chain) was recovered during a study of blood T cell repertoires in COVID-19. Original processing notes: It was from reference gene primer amplification that nucleated cell counts were estimated. Measured with immunoSEQ multiplex PCR; TCRdb has only the in-frame clones, and not every one. V and J calls and clone size follow that table, whereas D and trimming were derived from the DNA. Seen here are 200,000 or so clones, approximately 84% observed once, and the top ten hold approximately 6.1%. Germline CDR1 reads SGHTA; CDR2 reads FQGTGA. The length of the CDR3 is 16 residues. V lost 5 bases to trimming and J lost 6 bases; unmatched junction nucleotides: 8. This clone has just one count.

The receptor was isolated from an elderly man with acute or convalescent COVID-19. The chain carries TRBV7-3 and TRBJ2-2; 11 bases match TRBD1. Material for sequencing was peripheral blood. The CDR3 nucleotides are TGTGCCAGCAGCACATCCGGGACAGGGGGAGCCGGGGAGCTGTTTTTT. Translating it yields CASSTSGTGGAGELFF.